Ten or more counts support the clone carrying this T cell receptor beta chain. Treg sorting used a CD4+CD25+CD127-/low gate. TCRdb called the 5' RACE reads again in MiXCR, with one record for every CDR3 protein. The sample includes tens of thousands of distinct CDR3 sequences, approximately 26% of them seen just once. The V end lost 5 bases, the J end lost 9 bases, and 15 bases lay between the germline ends. The CDR3 is 12 residues long. Germline assignment: CDR1 SQVTM and CDR2 ANQGSEA. This sequence originates from a female donor with breast cancer. The gene calls are TRBV29-1 and TRBJ2-3; D uncertain. Material: tumor-infiltrating Tregs sorted from the breast tumor. CDR3 loop: CSVLVGKYTQYF. The CDR3 coding sequence is TGCAGCGTTCTGGTAGGGAAATACACGCAGTATTTT.